These T cell receptor beta chains were read from a single sample in a study of metastatic and nonmetastatic thyroid tumors. TCRdb re-called clones from the PCR reads using MiXCR. The top ten hold 39% of the sample, which has tens of thousands of clones, 20% to 25% seen once. Sample: blood. The receptors shown here come from a female donor with papillary thyroid cancer or a benign thyroid nodule (not recorded which). Some clones in this sample may be carry-over from other donors' samples. Each CDR3 is given with its conserved first and last residue. Each record gives: clone size, J gene, V gene, D gene, CDR3 protein, CDR3 DNA. D genes are given only for firm matches. Expanded clones are given a class, and other clones once, few, many or no size at all.

>many|TRBJ2-7|TRBV11-2|-
CASSIELGIDTYEQYF
TGTGCCAGCAGCATAGAGTTGGGAATCGATACCTACGAGCAGTACTTC
>few|TRBJ2-1|TRBV15|TRBD2
CATRKAGVHNEQFF
TGTGCCACCAGGAAAGCGGGGGTCCACAATGAGCAGTTCTTC
>-|TRBJ1-4|TRBV6-1|TRBD1
CASSGRGHVDDILFF
TGTGCCAGCAGTGGAAGGGGGCACGTCGATGACATACTGTTTTTT
>medium-sized|TRBJ2-7|TRBV15|-
CATSRAGNSYEQYF
TGTGCCACCAGCAGAGCGGGGAACTCCTACGAGCAGTACTTC
>few|TRBJ2-2|TRBV30|-
CAWDPNTGELFF
TGTGCCTGGGACCCGAACACCGGGGAGCTGTTTTTT
>-|TRBJ2-2|TRBV11-2|-
CASSLLSNTGELFF
TGTGCCAGCAGCTTACTATCGAACACCGGGGAGCTGTTTTTT
>many|TRBJ2-7|TRBV11-2|-
CASSLDNSPSYEQYF
TGTGCCAGCAGCTTAGACAACAGTCCCTCCTACGAGCAGTACTTC
>many|TRBJ2-7|TRBV20-1|TRBD2
CSAPIGGGSSYEQYF
TGCAGTGCACCTATCGGAGGCGGGAGCTCCTACGAGCAGTACTTC
>-|TRBJ2-1|TRBV11-2|TRBD2
CASSLRGGSSYNEQFF
TGTGCCAGCAGCCTCCGGGGGGGGAGCTCCTACAATGAGCAGTTCTTC
>many|TRBJ1-2|TRBV20-1|TRBD1
CTSIPGQGNYGYTF
TGCACCTCCATACCGGGACAGGGAAACTATGGCTACACCTTC
>-|TRBJ2-7|TRBV6-2/TRBV6-3|TRBD1
CASSSLGQGYSYEQYF
TGTGCCAGCAGTTCCCTGGGACAGGGTTACTCCTACGAGCAGTACTTC
>few|TRBJ2-7|TRBV6-2/TRBV6-3|TRBD1
CASSYLDRALNEQYF
TGTGCCAGCAGTTACCTGGACAGGGCGCTCAACGAGCAGTACTTC
>once|TRBJ2-1|TRBV18|-
CASSPRGYNEQFF
TGTGCCAGCTCACCACGGGGGTACAATGAGCAGTTCTTC
>-|TRBJ2-2|TRBV2|-
CASSFNTGELFF
TGTGCCAGCAGCTTCAACACCGGGGAGCTGTTTTTT
>many|TRBJ2-7|TRBV10-1|-
CARVRGRYEQYF
TGCGCCAGAGTGCGGGGGCGCTACGAGCAGTACTTC
>many|TRBJ2-3|TRBV12-5|-
CASGLGPTDTQYF
TGTGCTAGTGGTCTAGGGCCCACAGATACGCAGTATTTT
>few|TRBJ1-4|TRBV19|-
CASSTVTVMNEKLFF
TGTGCCAGTAGTACGGTAACAGTGATGAATGAAAAACTGTTTTTT
>many|TRBJ1-2|TRBV28|-
CASSWGRRGYTF
TGTGCCAGCAGTTGGGGGCGTCGGGGCTACACCTTC
>-|TRBJ2-7|TRBV12-3/TRBV12-4|TRBD1
CASSFGTGLTYEQYF
TGTGCCAGCAGTTTCGGGACAGGACTCACCTACGAGCAGTACTTC
>-|TRBJ2-3|TRBV12-5|-
CASGLVRWDLTMAPDTQYF
TGTGCTAGTGGTTTGGTACGGTGGGACCTTACGATGGCCCCAGATACGCAGTATTTT
>few|TRBJ2-3|TRBV4-2|-
CASSLTERSADTQYF
TGTGCCAGCAGCCTTACGGAACGGAGCGCAGATACGCAGTATTTT
>medium-sized|TRBJ1-3|TRBV6-2/TRBV6-3|-
CASRDRSGNTIYF
TGTGCCAGCAGAGACAGGTCTGGAAACACCATATATTTT